This T cell receptor (beta chain) was obtained from a study of vaccination effects on CD4 cells after COVID-19. Points from the study as a whole: Late after vaccination, infection- and vaccine-induced clones showed marked clonal contraction.

CDR1 is SGHAT and CDR2 is FQNNGV in the germline V gene. The CDR3 is made up of 13 amino acids. The V gene lost 3 bases and the J gene lost 13 bases, with 15 bases spanning the gap. Remarks on this clone: Its cognate antigen is unknown.

Measured with immunoSEQ multiplex PCR; TCRdb has only the in-frame clones, and not every one. The repertoire holds about 70,000 clones, with 60% to 80% as singletons. On roughly day 9 of culture, CD4+ T cells were separated out. Researchers swapped half the medium for IL-2 medium on both days 3 and 7. The sequence was obtained from a human donor who received a COVID-19 vaccine. The chain combines TRBV11-2 with TRBJ2-2, with a possible D match to TRBD2 (5 bases). Sequences were derived from CD4+ T cells from PBMCs cultured without peptide, sampled before COVID-19 vaccination. The CDR3 nucleotides read TGTGCCAGCAGCTTCGGACCGACGGCGGGGCTGTTTTTT. Translated, it gives CASSFGPTAGLFF.